The 2 T cell receptor beta chains given below trace back to one sample, sequenced in a study of cytomegalovirus exposure and HLA in healthy donors. Use of 60 Vbeta and 13 Jbeta primers characterized the PCR. TCRdb keeps only in-frame clones here, not all; method: immunoSEQ multiplex PCR. The sample records just over 150,000 clones, around 72% being singletons. Sequenced sample: PBMCs. The receptors were gathered from a man aged 35 to 55 in good health and CMV-seropositive.

V gene TRBV7-3 combines with J gene TRBJ2-5; TRBD1 might be the D (6 bases). The CDR3 covers 14 residues. Germline V gene lookup returns CDR1 SGHTA and CDR2 FQGTGA. Trimming removed 3 bases from V and 2 bases from J, with 10 bases in between. CDR3 loop: CASSFAGEQETQYF. CDR3 DNA: TGTGCCAGCAGCTTTGCAGGGGAGCAAGAGACCCAGTACTTC.

The chain combines TRBV6-5 with TRBJ1-2; 8 bases are a match to TRBD1. The CDR3 length is 14 residues. CDR1 is MNHEY and CDR2 is SVGAGI in the germline V gene. The J segment lost 5 bases and the V segment lost 4 bases, leaving 6 bases of the junction unmatched. CDR3 nucleotides: TGTGCCAGCAGTTCCCGACAGGGGATATATGGCTACACCTTC. This encodes CASSSRQGIYGYTF.